These 25 T cell receptor beta chains were sequenced from one sample in a study of T cell responses to AZD1222 COVID-19 vaccine. The protocol was immunoSEQ multiplex PCR, while the TCRdb copy is restricted to in-frame clones and leaves out a portion. The sample gives more than 75,000 clones, 89% of which show up once; about 1.5% is in the top ten. Sequencing used peripheral blood, obtained on day 0 of AZD1222 vaccination. The source is an adult in good health.

J is TRBJ1-1 and V is TRBV28; D gene uncertain. The germline V gene encodes CDR1 MDHEN and CDR2 SYDVKM. The CDR3 runs 16 residues. V was cut by 4 bases and J by 0 bases, with 15 bases left in between. The CDR3 reads CASSYRRGNLNTEAFF. CDR3 DNA sequence: TGTGCCAGCAGTTATCGGCGAGGGAACCTGAACACTGAAGCTTTCTTT.

The gene calls are TRBV6-4 and TRBJ2-3, with 12 bases lining up with TRBD1. The germline V gene encodes CDR1 MRHNA and CDR2 SNTAGT. The CDR3 consists of 15 residues. V lost 3 bases and J lost 4; bases outside the gene matches: 2. This CDR3 reads CASSEGTGGADTQYF. The DNA of the CDR3 is TGTGCCAGCAGTGAGGGGACAGGGGGCGCAGATACGCAGTATTTT.

This rearrangement joins TRBV15 to TRBJ1-5, with 7 positions matching TRBD1. The CDR3 covers 15 residues. Germline loops: CDR1 LNHNV, CDR2 YYDKDF (reference sequence). V was clipped by 3 bases and J by 1 base; unmatched bases: 3. CDR3 DNA sequence: TGTGCCACCAGCAGTGACAGGGCAAGCAATCAGCCCCAGCATTTT. Translating it yields CATSSDRASNQPQHF.

This chain connects TRBV4-3 to TRBJ1-2; D gene uncertain. The CDR3 sequence is 13 residues long. The germline V gene encodes CDR1 LGHNA and CDR2 YSLEER. The ends were cut back, 5 bases at V and 3 bases at J, with 10 bases in the middle. CDR3 in amino acids: CASSELGHYGYTF. As DNA, the CDR3 is TGCGCCAGCAGCGAACTGGGTCACTATGGCTACACCTTC.

The CDR3 region is CASSFRVGPNNEQFF. Here the CDR3 DNA reads TGTGCCAGCAGTTTTCGGGTGGGGCCTAACAATGAGCAGTTCTTC. The J gene is TRBJ2-1, the V gene TRBV7-8; TRBD1 might be the D (5 bases). The germline CDR1 and CDR2 sequences are SGHVS and FQNEAQ. The CDR3 extends over 15 amino acids. The V end was cut by 6 bases, the J end by 5 bases, with 17 bases between.

This clone was seen a single time. The chain employs TRBV2 and TRBJ1-2; 10 bases match TRBD1. The CDR3 length is 15 residues. Germline CDR1 SNHLY, CDR2 FYNNEI. Germline trimming cut 8 bases from V and 4 bases from J; bases unmatched to any gene: 10. The CDR3 sequence is CASATRQGALYGYTF. Here the CDR3 DNA reads TGTGCCAGCGCAACCCGACAGGGGGCCCTCTATGGCTACACCTTC.

The V call is TRBV5-1, the J call TRBJ2-2, with D uncertain. The CDR3 is 12 residues long. Germline V lookup: CDR1 SGHRS, CDR2 YFSETQ. Trimming stripped 4 bases from V and 3 bases from J, with 4 bases between. The CDR3 sequence is CASSDYTGELFF. The CDR3 DNA reads as TGCGCCAGCAGCGATTACACCGGGGAGCTGTTTTTT.

The DNA of the CDR3 is TGTGCCAGCTCACTTGGCCTAACTCAAGAGACCCAGTACTTC. Residues: CASSLGLTQETQYF. The chain combines TRBV18 with TRBJ2-5; D is unclear. From germline, CDR1 is KGHSH and CDR2 LQKENI. This CDR3 has 14 amino acids. The V end lost 4 bases, the J end lost 2 bases, and 11 bases lay between the germline ends.

This rearrangement joins TRBV5-1 to TRBJ1-1, with a tentative D call TRBD1 (5 bases). Trimming cost V 4 bases and J 5 bases, with 12 bases left between them. The CDR3 covers 13 residues. The germline gives CDR1 SGHRS, CDR2 YFSETQ. DNA of the CDR3: TGCGCCAGCAGCGGTCAGGGAGGTACTGAAGCTTTCTTT. Translation gives CASSGQGGTEAFF.

This chain joins TRBV5-8 and TRBJ1-5; D not resolved. Germline CDR1 reads SGHTS; CDR2 reads YDEGEE. V dropped 4 bases and J dropped 6 bases, with 14 bases sitting between them. The CDR3 extends over 14 amino acids. The CDR3: CASSGIYGGQPQHF. The CDR3, as DNA: TGTGCCAGCAGCGGGATATATGGTGGTCAGCCCCAGCATTTT.

The gene calls are TRBV3-1 (or the pseudogene TRBV3-2) and TRBJ1-5; a weak D match, TRBD1 (6 bases). Trimming stripped 1 base from V and 7 bases from J, with 11 bases between. Germline CDR1 reads LGHDT; CDR2 reads YNNKEL (reference sequence). The CDR3 extends over 14 amino acids. In nucleotides, the CDR3 is TGTGCCAGCAGCCAAGGATCAGACAGGCAGCCCCAGCATTTT. This sequence encodes CASSQGSDRQPQHF.

The chain employs TRBV5-1 and TRBJ1-3; D is unresolved. Deletions cut 8 bases from V and 1 base from J, with 16 bases between. The CDR3 has 15 amino acids. The V gene's germline CDR1 is SGHRS and CDR2 YFSETQ. The CDR3 region has the DNA TGCGCCAGTTCCCTGGGAGTCGGATCTGGAAACACCATATATTTT. Protein product: CASSLGVGSGNTIYF. The whole variable domain, remainder taken from reference TRBV5-1 and TRBJ1-3, is KAGVTQTPRYLIKTRGQQVTLSCSPISGHRSVSWYQQTPGQGLQFLFEYFSETQRNKGNFPGRFSGRQFSNSRSEMNVSTLELGDSALYLCASSLGVGSGNTIYFGEGSWLTVV.

The chain couples TRBV28 to TRBJ1-6; 7 bases are a match to TRBD1. The CDR3 is 14 residues long. Germline loops: CDR1 MDHEN, CDR2 SYDVKM. With V trimmed by 7 bases and J by 10 bases, 10 bases remained unmatched. As DNA, the CDR3 is TGTGCCAGCACCATTCGGCAGGGGGGGTCACCCCTCCACTTT. Protein: CASTIRQGGSPLHF.

V gene TRBV27 combines with J gene TRBJ1-2, with D uncertain. CDR1 MNHEY and CDR2 SMNVEV come from the germline V gene (reference sequence). The CDR3 sequence is 13 residues long. V lost 4 bases and J 4 bases, leaving 10 bases between the germline ends. CDR3 amino acids: CASSSAPPYGYTF. Written as DNA, the CDR3 is TGTGCCAGCAGTTCCGCCCCTCCCTATGGCTACACCTTC.

As DNA, the CDR3 is TGTGCCAGCATGGGACAGGGCGTTACCTACGAGCAGTACTTC. This codes for CASMGQGVTYEQYF. The V gene is TRBV25-1, the J gene TRBJ2-7; 9 nucleotides line up with TRBD1. CDR1 and CDR2 from the germline V gene are MGHDK and SYGVNS. The CDR3 has 14 amino acids. Losses at the gene ends were 7 bases for V and 2 bases for J; bases not matched to a gene: 6.

This clone was observed once. The chain combines TRBV4-1 with TRBJ1-2; maybe TRBD1 (5 bases). The CDR3 consists of 14 residues. In germline, CDR1 is MGHRA, CDR2 YSYEKL. V lost 0 bases to trimming and J lost 7 bases, with 12 bases between them. The CDR3 DNA sequence: TGCGCCAGCAGCCAAGATGGGGGGGAAGGTGGCTACACCTTC. The encoded protein is CASSQDGGEGGYTF.

The V gene is TRBV6-5, the J gene TRBJ1-6; D ambiguous. CDR1 is MNHEY and CDR2 is SVGAGI in the germline V gene. This CDR3 is 13 amino acids long. Trimming removed 7 bases at V and 8 bases at J, with 12 bases between. The CDR3 region is CASTPWLYSPLHF. In DNA, the CDR3 is TGTGCCAGCACCCCGTGGCTGTATTCACCCCTCCACTTT.

The chain is built from TRBV29-1 and TRBJ2-1; D unclear. The V end lost 7 bases, the J end lost 0 bases, and 4 bases lay between the germline ends. The CDR3 totals 11 residues. Germline loops: CDR1 SQVTM, CDR2 ANQGSEA. The CDR3 DNA follows: TGCAGCGCAGGCTCCTACAATGAGCAGTTCTTC. The encoded protein is CSAGSYNEQFF.

This clone was found once. The rearrangement joins TRBV4-3 to TRBJ2-1, with TRBD2 matching 8 bases. J lost 5 bases, V lost 4 bases, and 4 bases had no gene match. Per the germline V gene, CDR1 is LGHNA and CDR2 is YSLEER. The CDR3 is made up of 14 amino acids. In DNA, the CDR3 is TGCGCCAGCAGCCGGGGACTAGGGAACAATGAGCAGTTCTTC. This codes for CASSRGLGNNEQFF.

The rearrangement uses TRBV11-3 and TRBJ2-4, with a weak D call TRBD1 (5 bases). From germline, CDR1 is SGHNT and CDR2 YENEEA. V shed 0 bases and J shed 0 bases, with 15 bases lying between them. This CDR3 is 18 amino acids long. The CDR3 spells CASSLESDSKIAKNIQYF. The DNA of the CDR3 is TGTGCCAGCAGCTTAGAATCTGACAGCAAGATAGCCAAAAACATTCAGTACTTC.

CDR3 sequence (DNA): TGTGCCAGCAGCAGCGTACAGGGGGCGCGATACTATGGCTACACCTTC. Translating gives CASSSVQGARYYGYTF. The chain combines TRBV5-4 with TRBJ1-2; the match to TRBD1 covers 9 bases. After removal of 4 bases from V and 3 bases from J, the junction contained 10 bases not matched to a gene. The CDR3 spans 16 residues. Per the germline V gene, CDR1 is SGHNT and CDR2 is YYREEE (reference sequence).

The J gene is TRBJ2-3, the V gene TRBV19; D may be TRBD2 (5 bases). V lost 6 bases and J lost 5, with 24 bases in between. CDR1 and CDR2 (germline): LNHDA, SQIVND (reference sequence). This CDR3 is 17 amino acids long. The CDR3 loop is CASSPTRGGEGKDTQYF. The CDR3 DNA reads TGTGCCAGTAGCCCTACCAGAGGTGGAGAGGGTAAAGATACGCAGTATTTT.

The CDR3 loop reads CASRSFPGPTYEQYF. The CDR3 bases are TGTGCCAGTAGGTCTTTCCCGGGGCCAACCTACGAGCAGTACTTC. V is TRBV19 and J is TRBJ2-7; the D call may be TRBD1 or TRBD2 (5 bases each). Trimming removed 6 bases at V and 2 bases at J, with 17 bases between. The CDR3 totals 15 residues. The germline V gene has CDR1 LNHDA and CDR2 SQIVND (reference sequence).

The V and J genes are TRBV19 and TRBJ1-2, with 9 nucleotides matching TRBD1. Trimming removed 4 bases from V and 6 bases from J; junction bases left unmatched: 3. Per the germline V gene, CDR1 is LNHDA and CDR2 is SQIVND (reference sequence). The CDR3 loop spans 13 amino acids. CDR3 residues: CASSTRQGDGYTF. The CDR3 bases are TGTGCCAGTAGTACTAGACAGGGGGATGGCTACACCTTC.

This rearrangement joins TRBV10-3 to TRBJ1-6; 8 bases fit TRBD1. Unmatched junction bases numbered 10, after V lost 6 bases and J lost 9 bases. This CDR3 contains 15 residues. Germline V gives CDR1 ENHRY, CDR2 SYGVKD. For the CDR3, the DNA is TGTGCCATCAGGTCCGGGACAGGCCAATTTTCACCCCTCCACTTT. It codes for CAIRSGTGQFSPLHF.